This section outlines one TCR beta chain sequence together with its context. The data stem from a study of T cells after yellow fever vaccination. Losses at the gene ends were 4 bases for V and 4 bases for J; bases not matched to a gene: 4. The CDR3 runs to 14 residues. From germline, CDR1 is LGHDT and CDR2 YNNKEL (reference sequence). TCRdb re-derived calls from the 5' RACE reads in MiXCR, one entry per CDR3 protein. The table shows 45,000 to 60,000 distinct CDR3 sequences, with around 6.1% occurring only once. The specimen was PBMCs, either bulk or a sorted T-cell subset (CD4+, CD8+, memory, or dextramer-sorted; not recorded which), collected on the day of the yellow fever booster vaccination. The origin of this receptor is a man between 18 and 35 years old who received the YFV17D yellow fever vaccine. The chain is built from TRBV3-1 and TRBJ2-3; 8 bases are shared with TRBD2. The CDR3 sequence is CASSLGGAADTQYF. The CDR3 bases are TGTGCCAGCAGCCTCGGGGGGGCGGCAGATACGCAGTATTTT.